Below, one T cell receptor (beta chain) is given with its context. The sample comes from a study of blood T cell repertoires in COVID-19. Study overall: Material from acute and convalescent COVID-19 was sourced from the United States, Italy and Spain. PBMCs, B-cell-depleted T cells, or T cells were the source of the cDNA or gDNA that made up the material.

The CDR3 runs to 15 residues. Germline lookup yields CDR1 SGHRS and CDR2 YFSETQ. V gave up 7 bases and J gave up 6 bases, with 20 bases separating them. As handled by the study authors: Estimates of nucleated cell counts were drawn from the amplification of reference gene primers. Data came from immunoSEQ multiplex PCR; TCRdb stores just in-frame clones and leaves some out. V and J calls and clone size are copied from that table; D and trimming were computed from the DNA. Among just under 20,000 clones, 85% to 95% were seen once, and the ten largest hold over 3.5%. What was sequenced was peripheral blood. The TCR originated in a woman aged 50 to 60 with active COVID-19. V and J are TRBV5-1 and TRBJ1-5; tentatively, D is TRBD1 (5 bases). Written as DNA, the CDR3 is TGCGCCAGCTCCCTAGGGGACTGGATGGGTCAGCCCCAGCATTTT. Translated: CASSLGDWMGQPQHF.